The 12 T cell receptor beta chains in this list originate from one sample, sequenced in a study of PD-1 blockade in classical Hodgkin lymphoma. Here immunoSEQ multiplex PCR was the method, and the copy in TCRdb shows in-frame clones only, minus some. The sample carries 10,000 to 15,000 clones, about nine tenths recorded once. After autologous stem cell transplantation all patients relapsed, and prior brentuximab vedotin exposure differed between cohorts. Researchers report purifying CD4+ T cells from thawed PBMCs by magnetic negative selection. This specimen consisted of CD4+ T cells from blood, obtained at baseline. These receptors originate from a human donor with classical Hodgkin lymphoma.

V is TRBV5-5 and J is TRBJ2-1; weak D call: TRBD1 (5 bases). Looked up from germline, CDR1 is SGHKS and CDR2 is YYEKEE (reference sequence). This CDR3 comprises 15 residues. Trimming left V 2 bases short and J 0 bases short, with 9 bases between. The CDR3 nucleotides are TGTGCCAGCAGCTTAGGACACAGCTCCTACAATGAGCAGTTCTTC. This encodes CASSLGHSSYNEQFF.

V gene TRBV6-1 combines with J gene TRBJ2-3; TRBD1 or TRBD2 may be the D gene (5 bases each). The length of the CDR3 is 12 residues. The V end lost 4 bases, the J end lost 10 bases, and 12 bases lay between the germline ends. Germline CDR1 is MNHNS and CDR2 is SASEGT. CDR3 in amino acids: CASSARDLAQYF. As DNA, the CDR3 is TGTGCCAGCAGTGCCCGGGACCTGGCGCAGTATTTT.

This rearrangement joins TRBV5-4 to TRBJ1-1, with a weak D call TRBD1 (6 bases). Trimming removed 3 bases from V and 5 bases from J, with 11 bases in between. The germline CDR1 and CDR2 sequences are SGHNT and YYREEE (reference sequence). The CDR3 runs to 13 residues. The DNA for the CDR3 is TGTGCCAGCAGCTCACAGGGCTTGACTGAAGCTTTCTTT. This codes for CASSSQGLTEAFF.

This chain links TRBV6-1 with TRBJ1-1, with D perhaps matching TRBD1 (5 bases). Trimming left V 6 bases short and J 8 bases short, with 10 bases between. The CDR3 spans 11 residues. Germline V lookup: CDR1 MNHNS, CDR2 SASEGT. The CDR3 sequence: CASREGLEAFF. As DNA, the CDR3 is TGTGCCAGCAGGGAGGGGTTAGAAGCTTTCTTT.

The sample holds a few counts of this clone. The chain has TRBV10-3 and TRBJ1-3; the D gene is possibly TRBD1 (6 bases). The CDR3 sequence is 16 residues long. Per germline, CDR1 ENHRY and CDR2 SYGVKD. Between the trimmed V and J ends, which lost 3 bases and 2 bases, there was a span of 14 bases. Written as DNA, the CDR3 is TGTGCCATCAGTGATACAGACAGGTTCGCTGGAAACACCATATATTTT. It translates to CAISDTDRFAGNTIYF.

The chain is built from TRBV13 and TRBJ2-7; 9 positions agree with TRBD1. Trimming cost V 5 bases and J 2 bases; bases outside gene matches: 4. This CDR3 contains 14 residues. Germline assignment: CDR1 PRHDT and CDR2 FYEKMQ (reference sequence). Written as DNA, the CDR3 is TGTGCCAGCAGCCTCAGACAGGGGGCCTACGAGCAGTACTTC. It encodes CASSLRQGAYEQYF.

The chain joins TRBV6-1 to TRBJ1-2, with TRBD1 matching 8 bases. The germline CDR1 and CDR2 sequences are MNHNS and SASEGT. This CDR3 has 15 residues. Trimming at V came to 3 bases and at J to 4 bases, leaving 7 bases not matched to a gene. The CDR3 DNA reads TGTGCCAGCAGTGATAGTCGGGACAGGATCTATGGCTACACCTTC. Protein: CASSDSRDRIYGYTF.

The chain uses TRBV29-1 and TRBJ1-5; TRBD1 might be the D (6 bases). V was clipped by 6 bases and J by 0 bases, with 9 bases between them. CDR1 is SQVTM and CDR2 is ANQGSEA in the germline V gene. The CDR3 spans 13 residues. The CDR3 coding sequence is TGCAGCGTCCTACAGGGTAGCAATCAGCCCCAGCATTTT. Translation: CSVLQGSNQPQHF.

The chain uses TRBV11-2 and TRBJ1-2; 9 bases agree with TRBD1. CDR1 SGHAT and CDR2 FQNNGV come from the germline V gene. V lost 6 bases, J lost 2 bases, and 4 bases stayed unmatched. The CDR3 covers 14 residues. The CDR3 DNA follows: TGTGCCAGCAGATCCGGGACAGGGAACTATGGCTACACCTTC. This encodes CASRSGTGNYGYTF.

This sequence joins TRBV4-1 and TRBJ2-5, with D uncertain. Germline-derived CDR1 and CDR2 are MGHRA and YSYEKL. The CDR3 has 13 amino acids. V was trimmed by 1 base and J by 2 bases, leaving 5 bases between them. Here the CDR3 DNA reads TGCGCCAGCAGCCAAGTGCAGCAAGAGACCCAGTACTTC. Residues: CASSQVQQETQYF.

This clone came up a few times. The chain uses TRBV4-2 and TRBJ1-2; D call uncertain. V shed 2 bases and J shed 3 bases, with 10 bases lying between them. The germline V gene encodes CDR1 LGHNA and CDR2 YNFKEQ. CDR3 length: 14 residues. This CDR3 reads CASSQPRTDYGYTF. The CDR3 nucleotides read TGTGCCAGCAGCCAACCTAGGACGGACTATGGCTACACCTTC.

The chain couples TRBV7-2 to TRBJ2-2, with D uncertain. The CDR3 runs to 14 residues. Germline CDR1 SGHTA, CDR2 FQGNSA. Trimming shortened V by 2 bases and J by 5 bases, and 9 bases separated the two germline ends. CDR3 DNA sequence: TGTGCCAGCAGCTTATATTCGTTTACCGGGGAGCTGTTTTTT. This codes for CASSLYSFTGELFF.